This passage covers 13 T cell receptor beta chains from one sample sequenced in a study of T-cell reconstitution after alpha-beta-depleted transplantation in children. Unique molecular identifiers were built into the TCRbeta library. TCRdb itself ran the PCR reads through MiXCR, one entry per CDR3 protein. The sample gives 440,000 or so distinct CDR3 sequences, 43% of which show up once; roughly a quarter is in the top ten. This specimen consisted of PBMCs, obtained before TCRalphabeta/CD19-depleted stem cell transplant. All receptors come from a girl aged 2 to 9 with aplastic anemia, due to receive a stem cell transplant.

This clonotype was counted many times. The chain uses TRBV20-1 and TRBJ2-1, with 10 bases that match TRBD2. CDR1 is DFQATT and CDR2 is SNEGSKA in the germline V gene (reference sequence). The CDR3 contains 13 residues. With V trimmed by 6 bases and J by 6 bases, 5 bases remained unmatched. The CDR3 DNA reads as TGCAGTGCCCCCGGACTAGCGGTCAATGAGCAGTTCTTC. Protein sequence: CSAPGLAVNEQFF.

The sample holds many counts of this clonotype. The chain links TRBV6-5 to TRBJ2-4; 12 bases line up with TRBD2. CDR3 length: 17 amino acids. Unmatched junction bases numbered 6, after V lost 6 bases and J lost 0 bases. The germline CDR1 and CDR2 sequences are MNHEY and SVGAGI. CDR3 region: CASRPTSGSLAKNIQYF. The CDR3 coding sequence is TGTGCCAGCAGACCGACTAGCGGGAGTCTAGCCAAAAACATTCAGTACTTC.

This clonotype has at least ten counts. The V and J genes are TRBV27 and TRBJ2-4; D may be TRBD2 (6 bases). Germline V gene sequence: CDR1 MNHEY, CDR2 SMNVEV (reference sequence). This CDR3 is built from 13 residues. Trimming took 3 bases from V and 13 from J, leaving 16 bases between them. This chain's CDR3 is CASSFGDSHPQYF. The CDR3 nucleotides are TGTGCCAGCAGTTTTGGGGACTCTCACCCCCAGTACTTC.

This clonotype was detected ten times or more. The chain uses TRBV24-1 and TRBJ2-7; D may be TRBD1 or TRBD2 (5 bases each). Germline V gives CDR1 KGHDR, CDR2 SFDVKD. The V end lost 0 bases, the J end lost 10 bases, and 12 bases lay between the germline ends. The CDR3 consists of 13 residues. The CDR3 DNA is TGTGCCACCAGTGATTTGTCGCAGGGAGCCCAGTACTTC. This codes for CATSDLSQGAQYF.

This clonotype was counted a few times. The chain uses TRBV3-1 and TRBJ2-2, with 11 bases fitting TRBD2. The CDR3 has 18 residues. Germline lookup yields CDR1 LGHDT and CDR2 YNNKEL (reference sequence). Trimming took 1 base from V and 2 from J; bases not matched to a gene: 6. The CDR3 DNA sequence: TGTGCCAGCAGCCAAGCGACTAGCGGGACCCGAAACACCGGGGAGCTGTTTTTT. Its translation is CASSQATSGTRNTGELFF.

The rearrangement links TRBV4-1 to TRBJ2-4; D gene unclear. Trimming removed 3 bases at V and 4 bases at J, with 4 bases between. Germline-derived CDR1 and CDR2 are MGHRA and YSYEKL. This CDR3 comprises 12 residues. CDR3 region: CASSQEKNIQYF. The CDR3 DNA sequence: TGCGCCAGCAGCCAGGAGAAAAACATTCAGTACTTC.

J is TRBJ1-5 and V is TRBV7-2; TRBD1 matches at 7 bases. CDR1 SGHTA and CDR2 FQGNSA come from the germline V gene. This CDR3 is built from 16 residues. V was pared by 4 bases and J by 0 bases, with 6 bases of the junction left unmatched. The CDR3 protein is CASSYQDRLSNQPQHF. The CDR3 nucleotides are TGTGCCAGCAGCTACCAGGACAGGCTTAGCAATCAGCCCCAGCATTTT.

This clonotype was observed at least ten times. The chain carries TRBV6-2 or TRBV6-3 and TRBJ1-5; a weak D match, TRBD1 (5 bases). This CDR3 comprises 15 residues. V was cut by 4 bases and J by 0 bases, with 10 bases left in between. CDR1 MNHEY and CDR2 SVGEGT come from the germline V gene. DNA for the CDR3: TGTGCCAGCAGTTCGGCAGGGTATAGCAATCAGCCCCAGCATTTT. Translated: CASSSAGYSNQPQHF.

The rearrangement links TRBV30 to TRBJ2-7; tentatively, D is TRBD2 (5 bases). The V gene lost 2 bases and the J gene lost 4 bases, with 12 bases spanning the gap. The CDR3 extends over 13 amino acids. CDR1 and CDR2 from the germline V gene are GTSNPN and SVGIG (reference sequence). The CDR3 DNA reads TGTGCCTGGAGTCATTACCCGGGGTACGAGCAGTACTTC. Translated: CAWSHYPGYEQYF.

This clonotype was seen a handful of times. The chain carries TRBV10-1 and TRBJ2-1; 12 bases agree with TRBD2. From germline, CDR1 is WNHNN and CDR2 SYGVQD (reference sequence). The CDR3 sequence is 16 residues long. After removal of 3 bases from V and 11 bases from J, the junction contained 11 bases not matched to a gene. The CDR3 bases are TGCGCCAGCAGTGACAAGACTAGCGGGAGCCAAATCCAGCAGTTCTTC. It codes for CASSDKTSGSQIQQFF.

The V gene is TRBV7-8, the J gene TRBJ2-1; tentatively, D is TRBD1 or TRBD2 (5 bases each). V shed 1 base and J shed 6 bases, with 10 bases lying between them. Germline V gives CDR1 SGHVS, CDR2 FQNEAQ. The CDR3 totals 14 residues. The CDR3 region is CASSLVFGGNEQFF. The CDR3 DNA is TGTGCCAGCAGCTTAGTATTTGGGGGCAATGAGCAGTTCTTC.

DNA for the CDR3: TGCAGCGTTGATGCGGGGGCGACCGGGGAGCTGTTTTTT. This codes for CSVDAGATGELFF. The V gene is TRBV29-1, the J gene TRBJ2-2, with D perhaps matching TRBD2 (7 bases). This CDR3 is 13 amino acids long. From germline, CDR1 is SQVTM and CDR2 ANQGSEA. V shed 3 bases and J shed 5 bases, with 10 bases lying between them.

This rearrangement joins TRBV6-5 to TRBJ2-7; TRBD2 aligns across 11 bases. The CDR3 has 14 amino acids. The germline CDR1 and CDR2 sequences are MNHEY and SVGAGI. V lost 4 bases, J lost 2 bases, and 1 base stayed unmatched. The CDR3 here is CASSWGLAAYEQYF. As DNA, the CDR3 is TGTGCCAGCAGTTGGGGACTAGCGGCCTACGAGCAGTACTTC.